This T cell receptor beta chain was found in a study of CD8 T cells in Susac syndrome. Random hexamers were used to reverse transcribe 0.5 to 1 ug of RNA. Amplification of the TCR beta CDR3 was carried out by immunoSEQ multiplex PCR, which spanned a total of 54 Vbeta and 13 Jbeta segments. TCRdb fed the immunoSEQ multiplex PCR reads into MiXCR, producing one record per CDR3 protein. The sample lists 140,000 or so distinct CDR3 sequences, roughly 94% seen once, with 0.075% to 0.09% in the top ten. General study results and limits: Individuals included in the TCR sequencing and HLA analysis were acknowledged by the study to be relatively few in number.

Healthy donors served as the controls. They were matched for age and sex. The CDR3 is made up of 14 amino acids. V was trimmed by 3 bases and J by 4 bases, leaving 12 bases between them. Germline V gene lookup returns CDR1 DFQATT and CDR2 SNEGSKA (reference sequence). With respect to this clonotype: The antigen is unknown.

The rearrangement joins TRBV20-1 to TRBJ2-2; D is unresolved. The clonotype comes from a human donor in good health. Sequencing was carried out using CD4+ T cells from PBMCs. CDR3 region: CSARKASVTGELFF. CDR3 nucleotide sequence: TGCAGTGCTAGGAAGGCTAGTGTCACCGGGGAGCTGTTTTTT.